The 29 T cell receptor beta chains below come from one sample, sequenced in a study of cytomegalovirus exposure and HLA in healthy donors. The PCR made use of 60 Vbeta and 13 Jbeta primers. Some clones are missing from TCRdb's copy, which holds only in-frame ones; the method was immunoSEQ multiplex PCR. The table shows 95,000 to 150,000 clones, with approximately 15% occurring only once. The sample taken for sequencing was PBMCs. All receptors derive from a woman aged 18-29 years in good health and CMV-seronegative.

This clone was detected only a few times. This chain connects TRBV27 to TRBJ1-2; D is unclear. The CDR3 runs to 14 residues. The germline CDR1 and CDR2 sequences are MNHEY and SMNVEV (reference sequence). Between the trimmed V and J ends, which lost 2 bases and 0 bases, there was a span of 7 bases. The CDR3 DNA is TGTGCCAGCAGTTTAAATGGAGCTAACTATGGCTACACCTTC. Translated: CASSLNGANYGYTF.

The CDR3 nucleotides read TGTGCCAGCAGCTTAGCAGGGGGCAGGAGCACTGAAGCTTTCTTT. Amino acid sequence: CASSLAGGRSTEAFF. The chain couples TRBV7-2 to TRBJ1-1; 7 bases are a match to TRBD1. CDR1 and CDR2 from the germline V gene are SGHTA and FQGNSA. The CDR3 is made up of 15 amino acids. V dropped 0 bases and J dropped 4; count of bases not matched to a gene: 5.

The chain is built from TRBV11-2 and TRBJ1-1, with 10 positions matching TRBD1. Germline CDR1 and CDR2: SGHAT and FQNNGV. CDR3 length: 15 residues. The V segment lost 5 bases and the J segment 4 bases; nucleotides outside the gene matches: 7. The CDR3 sequence: CASSRGGQGTTEAFF. CDR3 in DNA: TGTGCCAGCAGCCGGGGGGGACAGGGGACCACTGAAGCTTTCTTT.

The CDR3 reads CASSEAAGGPHEQYF. Here the CDR3 DNA reads TGTGCCAGCAGTGAAGCGGCGGGAGGGCCCCACGAGCAGTACTTC. This sequence joins TRBV2 and TRBJ2-7, with 9 bases aligning to TRBD2. There are 15 residues in the CDR3. J was trimmed by 5 bases and V by 0 bases; bases with no gene match: 5. The germline gives CDR1 SNHLY, CDR2 FYNNEI.

A few counts support this clone. The chain carries TRBV5-6 and TRBJ1-6; no clear D gene. The CDR3 is 16 residues long. V lost 3 bases, J lost 4 bases, and 14 bases lay in between. From germline, CDR1 is SGHDT and CDR2 YYEEEE. CDR3 sequence reads: CASSSSRLRYNSPLHF. In DNA form, the CDR3 reads TGTGCCAGCAGCTCCTCACGACTGAGATATAATTCACCCCTCCACTTT.

The chain has TRBV7-8 and TRBJ2-7; TRBD1 matches 7 bases. The ends lost 5 bases at V and 6 bases at J; junction bases unmatched: 13. Germline V gene lookup returns CDR1 SGHVS and CDR2 FQNEAQ. This CDR3 region has 15 residues. Here the CDR3 DNA reads TGTGCCAGCAGCCTTGGGGCAGGGGGAGCATCCGAGCAGTACTTC. Translated, it gives CASSLGAGGASEQYF.

The chain combines TRBV7-2 with TRBJ2-1, with 10 bases identical to TRBD2. The CDR3 is made up of 15 amino acids. Germline V gene sequence: CDR1 SGHTA, CDR2 FQGNSA. With V trimmed by 5 bases and J by 2 bases, 3 bases remained unmatched. CDR3: CASSPTSGAYNEQFF. The DNA of the CDR3 is TGTGCCAGCAGCCCCACTAGCGGGGCCTACAATGAGCAGTTCTTC.

This chain connects TRBV27 to TRBJ2-1; 7 bases agree with TRBD2. The germline V gene encodes CDR1 MNHEY and CDR2 SMNVEV (reference sequence). Germline trimming cut 6 bases from V and 0 bases from J; bases unmatched to any gene: 5. CDR3 length: 15 amino acids. The CDR3 loop reads CASRESGASYNEQFF. CDR3 DNA: TGTGCCAGCAGGGAGAGCGGGGCCTCCTACAATGAGCAGTTCTTC.

This clone was seen at least ten times. V gene TRBV5-8 combines with J gene TRBJ1-2; no clear D gene. Trimming took off 0 bases at V and 5 bases at J, with 14 bases between the two ends. CDR1 is SGHTS, CDR2 YDEGEE, per germline. The CDR3 runs to 15 residues. The DNA for the CDR3 is TGTGCCAGCAGCTTGGGGCCGACACGGCCTTATGGCTACACCTTC. Protein: CASSLGPTRPYGYTF. The full variable domain, rest sourced from reference TRBV5-8 and TRBJ1-2, is EAGVTQSPTHLIKTRGQQATLRCSPISGHTSVYWYQQALGLGLQFLLWYDEGEERNRGNFPPRFSGRQFPNYSSELNVNALELEDSALYLCASSLGPTRPYGYTFGSGTRLTVV.

The genes are TRBV18 and TRBJ1-2, with a tentative D call TRBD1 (5 bases). In germline, CDR1 is KGHSH, CDR2 LQKENI. V lost 5 bases to trimming and J lost 2 bases, with 9 bases between them. The CDR3 spans 13 residues. The CDR3: CASSIDSNYGYTF. Written as DNA, the CDR3 is TGTGCCAGCTCAATCGACAGCAACTATGGCTACACCTTC. The complete variable domain, with remaining parts taken from reference TRBV18 and TRBJ1-2, reads NAGVMQNPRHLVRRRGQEARLRCSPMKGHSHVYWYRQLPEEGLKFMVYLQKENIIDESGMPKERFSAEFPKEGPSILRIQQVVRGDSAAYFCASSIDSNYGYTFGSGTRLTVV.

This rearrangement joins TRBV10-3 to TRBJ2-1; TRBD2 might be the D (6 bases). The V gene's germline CDR1 is ENHRY and CDR2 SYGVKD. V was pared by 10 bases and J by 12 bases, with 25 bases between. The CDR3 totals 14 residues. CDR3 region: CATLPPGATDGQFF. In nucleotides, the CDR3 is TGTGCCACCCTACCCCCGGGAGCGACCGATGGGCAGTTCTTC.

This clone was found a few times. The CDR3: CAISFPGQGAYNEQFF. CDR3 nucleotide sequence: TGTGCCATCAGCTTCCCGGGACAGGGGGCTTACAATGAGCAGTTCTTC. The chain employs TRBV10-3 and TRBJ2-1; TRBD1 matches at 12 bases. V lost 6 bases to trimming and J lost 4 bases; unmatched junction nucleotides: 7. In germline, CDR1 is ENHRY, CDR2 SYGVKD. The CDR3 spans 16 residues.

This clone has just a few counts. The chain combines TRBV6-5 with TRBJ1-1; D unresolved. This CDR3 is built from 11 residues. V dropped 10 bases and J dropped 4 bases, with 10 bases sitting between them. Germline V lookup: CDR1 MNHEY, CDR2 SVGAGI. The CDR3 DNA sequence: TGTGCCACCTATCGGGGCACTGAAGCTTTCTTT. It encodes CATYRGTEAFF.

The CDR3 spells CASSYSGPGGELFF. In nucleotides, the CDR3 is TGTGCCAGCAGTTACTCGGGCCCCGGTGGGGAGCTGTTTTTT. The V call is TRBV6-5, the J call TRBJ2-2, with D uncertain. CDR3 size: 14 residues. The germline V gene encodes CDR1 MNHEY and CDR2 SVGAGI. Trimming left V 0 bases short and J 8 bases short, with 10 bases between.

The chain has TRBV7-9 and TRBJ2-7; 7 bases fit TRBD2. In germline, CDR1 is SEHNR, CDR2 FQNEAQ (reference sequence). The CDR3 runs to 15 residues. Unmatched junction bases numbered 11, after V lost 5 bases and J lost 4 bases. The CDR3 reads CASSGLAGLLYEQYF. Written as DNA, the CDR3 is TGTGCCAGCAGCGGCCTGGCGGGACTACTTTACGAGCAGTACTTC.

The chain employs TRBV10-3 and TRBJ2-7, with 9 positions matching TRBD1. With 4 bases clipped from V and 1 base from J, the junction kept 8 bases outside the gene matches. CDR3 length: 16 residues. The germline V gene encodes CDR1 ENHRY and CDR2 SYGVKD. Here the CDR3 reads CAISGGDREGSYEQYF. The CDR3 coding sequence is TGTGCCATCAGTGGAGGGGACAGGGAGGGTTCCTACGAGCAGTACTTC.

The gene calls are TRBV30 and TRBJ2-7, with 9 nucleotides matching TRBD1. V shed 3 bases, J shed 0 bases, and the junction held 6 bases outside the gene matches. Germline lookup yields CDR1 GTSNPN and CDR2 SVGIG (reference sequence). The length of the CDR3 is 15 residues. The CDR3 protein is CAWRGGQGSSYEQYF. The CDR3 bases are TGTGCCTGGAGGGGGGGACAGGGTAGCTCCTACGAGCAGTACTTC.

The V and J genes are TRBV27 and TRBJ2-7; TRBD1 matches 11 bases. Germline assignment: CDR1 MNHEY and CDR2 SMNVEV (reference sequence). V shed 5 bases and J 3 bases; nucleotides not matched to a gene: 18. The CDR3 is made up of 19 amino acids. This CDR3 reads CASSTLFLSTGTGGYEQYF. CDR3 nucleotide sequence: TGTGCCAGCAGTACCCTGTTTCTATCTACCGGGACAGGGGGCTACGAGCAGTACTTC.

This clone turned up a few times. The chain carries TRBV4-1 and TRBJ2-5, with 15 bases that match TRBD2. The CDR3 has 16 residues. After removal of 1 base from V and 5 bases from J, the junction contained 2 bases not matched to a gene. Germline CDR1 reads MGHRA; CDR2 reads YSYEKL. The CDR3 here is CASSQGGLAGGETQYF. The CDR3 DNA follows: TGCGCCAGCAGCCAAGGGGGACTAGCGGGAGGTGAGACCCAGTACTTC.

The gene calls are TRBV19 and TRBJ2-3; 7 nucleotides align to TRBD1. The CDR3 contains 13 residues. The V gene end was trimmed by 6 bases and the J gene end by 6 bases; junction bases not matched to a gene: 6. CDR1 is LNHDA and CDR2 is SQIVND in the germline V gene (reference sequence). CDR3 DNA: TGTGCCAGTAGCAGGGGGACACGGGATACGCAGTATTTT. Translation gives CASSRGTRDTQYF.

The rearrangement links TRBV7-9 to TRBJ1-2, with 9 bases aligning to TRBD1. The CDR3 runs to 15 residues. Trimming cost V 7 bases and J 7 bases; bases outside gene matches: 13. Germline values: CDR1 SEHNR, CDR2 FQNEAQ (reference sequence). CDR3 bases: TGTGCCAGCAAATCCGAGGAACAGGGGGCAGGTGGCTACACCTTC. It yields the protein CASKSEEQGAGGYTF. Drawing the rest from reference TRBV7-9 and TRBJ1-2, the complete variable domain is DTGVSQNPRHKITKRGQNVTFRCDPISEHNRLYWYRQTLGQGPEFLTYFQNEAQLEKSRLLSDRFSAERPKGSFSTLEIQRTEQGDSAMYLCASKSEEQGAGGYTFGSGTRLTVV.

This clone was counted a few times. The rearrangement links TRBV30 to TRBJ1-1; TRBD1 agrees at 9 bases. The CDR3 consists of 13 residues. With V trimmed by 8 bases and J by 3 bases, 7 bases remained unmatched. Germline-derived CDR1 and CDR2 are GTSNPN and SVGIG (reference sequence). The DNA of the CDR3 is TGTGCCCACACAAACAGGGGGCACACTGAAGCTTTCTTT. Translating gives CAHTNRGHTEAFF. The full variable domain, in which reference TRBV30 and TRBJ1-1 provide the parts outside the CDR3, is SQTIHQWPATLVQPVGSPLSLECTVEGTSNPNLYWYRQAAGRGLQLLFYSVGIGQISSEVPQNLSASRPQDRQFILSSKKLLLSDSGFYLCAHTNRGHTEAFFGQGTRLTVV.

This chain connects TRBV7-9 to TRBJ2-1; D gene uncertain. The V end was cut by 5 bases, the J end by 11 bases, with 13 bases between. This CDR3 contains 12 residues. The germline V gene encodes CDR1 SEHNR and CDR2 FQNEAQ (reference sequence). Here the CDR3 DNA reads TGTGCCAGCAGCCAACAACAACCTCAGCAGTTCTTC. Encoded protein: CASSQQQPQQFF.

This clone turned up a few times. This sequence joins TRBV29-1 and TRBJ1-1; TRBD1 aligns across 9 bases. This CDR3 region has 13 residues. Unmatched junction bases numbered 4, after V lost 5 bases and J lost 3 bases. Germline CDR1 reads SQVTM; CDR2 reads ANQGSEA. CDR3 nucleotide sequence: TGCAGCGTTCAGACAGGGGGTGACACTGAAGCTTTCTTT. This sequence encodes CSVQTGGDTEAFF.

The rearrangement uses TRBV29-1 and TRBJ1-2; maybe TRBD1 (6 bases). Germline CDR1 SQVTM, CDR2 ANQGSEA. This CDR3 spans 15 amino acids. Trimming took off 0 bases at V and 8 bases at J, with 19 bases between the two ends. The CDR3 DNA is TGCAGCGTTGAAGATCGCCGACAGGCCGAGGGGGGCTACACCTTC. Translating it yields CSVEDRRQAEGGYTF.

This clone appeared a single time. This sequence joins TRBV6-1 and TRBJ2-7, with 9 positions matching TRBD2. Per the germline V gene, CDR1 is MNHNS and CDR2 is SASEGT. V shed 2 bases, J shed 7 bases, and the junction held 12 bases outside the gene matches. The CDR3 runs 16 residues. The CDR3 loop is CASSELGGRGQKEQYF. The CDR3 DNA sequence: TGTGCCAGCAGTGAATTGGGCGGGAGGGGCCAGAAGGAGCAGTACTTC.

This clone was counted between two and nine times. The chain combines TRBV19 with TRBJ1-1, with D tentatively TRBD1 (6 bases). This CDR3 region has 13 residues. Between the trimmed V and J ends, which lost 5 bases and 6 bases, there was a span of 13 bases. The germline CDR1 and CDR2 sequences are LNHDA and SQIVND (reference sequence). CDR3 residues: CASSPRQAPEAFF. The CDR3 DNA reads as TGTGCCAGTAGTCCCAGACAGGCCCCTGAAGCTTTCTTT.

The V and J genes are TRBV4-3 and TRBJ2-2, with 10 nucleotides matching TRBD2. CDR1 is LGHNA, CDR2 YSLEER, per germline. This CDR3 has 17 amino acids. Losses at the gene ends were 0 bases for V and 5 bases for J; bases not matched to a gene: 6. The CDR3 sequence: CASSQDPSGGTTGELFF. CDR3 nucleotide sequence: TGCGCCAGCAGCCAAGACCCTAGCGGGGGTACGACCGGGGAGCTGTTTTTT.

This rearrangement joins TRBV14 to TRBJ1-1; a possible D gene is TRBD1 (5 bases). Germline V gene lookup returns CDR1 SGHDN and CDR2 FVKESK. CDR3 size: 18 residues. Trimming left V 0 bases short and J 3 bases short, with 20 bases between. The CDR3 bases are TGTGCCAGCAGCCAAGATCTTTCTCAGCAGGGAAGGTACACTGAAGCTTTCTTT. This translates into CASSQDLSQQGRYTEAFF. Full variable domain (remainder filled in from reference TRBV14 and TRBJ1-1): EAGVTQFPSHSVIEKGQTVTLRCDPISGHDNLYWYRRVMGKEIKFLLHFVKESKQDESGMPNNRFLAERTGGTYSTLKVQPAELEDSGVYFCASSQDLSQQGRYTEAFFGQGTRLTVV.